Listed below are T cell receptor beta chains from one sample, sequenced in a study of blood T cell repertoires in COVID-19. TCRdb keeps only in-frame clones here, not all; method: immunoSEQ multiplex PCR. This sample carries approximately 25,000 clones, approximately 72% of them seen once, and the ten largest clones take approximately 40%. The sequencing input was peripheral blood. These receptors all stem from a woman over 75 with acute or convalescent COVID-19. The CDR3 runs from the conserved cysteine through the conserved F or W. Each record gives: J gene, V gene, clone size, CDR3 protein. Size is omitted from some rows. Given values are once, few, many or a class for expanded clones.

J gene: TRBJ2-1
V gene: TRBV30
clone size: NA
CDR3 protein: CAWSPRSWDRGYNEQFF

J gene: TRBJ2-7
V gene: TRBV27
clone size: few
CDR3 protein: CASRSDPTSGGFFEQYF

J gene: TRBJ2-7
V gene: TRBV10-3
clone size: NA
CDR3 protein: CAISLRDRGSEQYF

J gene: TRBJ2-1
V gene: TRBV3-1/TRBV3-2
clone size: NA
CDR3 protein: CASSQEIAEYNEQFF

J gene: TRBJ1-2
V gene: TRBV19
clone size: NA
CDR3 protein: CASSPQGTYGYTF

J gene: TRBJ1-6
V gene: TRBV6-5
clone size: NA
CDR3 protein: CASSWGGALNSPLHF

J gene: TRBJ1-3
V gene: TRBV29-1
clone size: once
CDR3 protein: CSVAPTGAGNTIYF

J gene: TRBJ1-1
V gene: TRBV2
clone size: NA
CDR3 protein: CASRAGTGTEAFF

J gene: TRBJ2-7
V gene: TRBV4-1
clone size: NA
CDR3 protein: CASSRGTGQYEQYF

J gene: TRBJ2-4
V gene: TRBV3-1/TRBV3-2
clone size: NA
CDR3 protein: CASSRVSGEGIQYF

J gene: TRBJ1-2
V gene: TRBV28
clone size: few
CDR3 protein: CASSPQGGGYTF

J gene: TRBJ1-2
V gene: TRBV20-1
clone size: once
CDR3 protein: CSSGGNGYTF